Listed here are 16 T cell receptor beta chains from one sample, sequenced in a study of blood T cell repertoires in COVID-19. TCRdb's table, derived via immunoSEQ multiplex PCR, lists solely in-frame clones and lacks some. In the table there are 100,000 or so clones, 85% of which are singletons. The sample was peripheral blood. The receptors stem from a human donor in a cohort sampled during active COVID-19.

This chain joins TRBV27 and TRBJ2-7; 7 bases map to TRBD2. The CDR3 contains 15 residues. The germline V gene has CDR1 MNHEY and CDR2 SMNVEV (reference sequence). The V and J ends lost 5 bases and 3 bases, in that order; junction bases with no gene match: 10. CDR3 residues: CASSLIGGSGYEQYF. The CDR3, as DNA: TGTGCCAGCAGTCTAATTGGCGGGAGTGGCTACGAGCAGTACTTC.

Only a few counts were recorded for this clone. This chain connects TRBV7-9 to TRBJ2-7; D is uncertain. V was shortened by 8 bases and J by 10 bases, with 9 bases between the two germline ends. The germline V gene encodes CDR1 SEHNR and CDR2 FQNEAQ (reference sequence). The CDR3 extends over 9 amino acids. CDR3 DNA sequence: TGTGCCAGCGGCCTCAGTCAGTACTTC. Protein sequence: CASGLSQYF.

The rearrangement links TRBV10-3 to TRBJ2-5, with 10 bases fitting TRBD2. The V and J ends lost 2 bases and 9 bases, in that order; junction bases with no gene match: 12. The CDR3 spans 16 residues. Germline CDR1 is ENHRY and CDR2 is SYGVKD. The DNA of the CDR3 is TGTGCCATCAGTGAGAAGGCTAGCGGGAGCCCTGGGGCCCAGTACTTC. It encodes CAISEKASGSPGAQYF.

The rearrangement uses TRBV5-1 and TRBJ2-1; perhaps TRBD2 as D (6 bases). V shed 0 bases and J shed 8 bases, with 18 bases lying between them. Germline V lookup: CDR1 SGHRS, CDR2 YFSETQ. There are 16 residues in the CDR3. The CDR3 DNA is TGCGCCAGCAGCTTGGCCCTGTCGGGAGCTCTGGATGAGCAGTTCTTC. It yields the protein CASSLALSGALDEQFF.

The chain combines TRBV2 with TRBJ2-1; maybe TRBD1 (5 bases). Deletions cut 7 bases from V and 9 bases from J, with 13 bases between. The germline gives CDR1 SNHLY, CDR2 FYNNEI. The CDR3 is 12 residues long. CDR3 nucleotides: TGTGCCAGCACCGCCGCTACAGGTGAGCAGTTCTTC. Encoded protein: CASTAATGEQFF.

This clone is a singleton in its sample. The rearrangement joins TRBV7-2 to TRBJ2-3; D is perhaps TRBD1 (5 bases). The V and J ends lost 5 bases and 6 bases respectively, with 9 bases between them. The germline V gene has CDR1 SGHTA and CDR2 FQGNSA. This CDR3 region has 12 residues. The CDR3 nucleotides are TGTGCCAGCAGCCTCAGGGCGGATACGCAGTATTTT. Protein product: CASSLRADTQYF.

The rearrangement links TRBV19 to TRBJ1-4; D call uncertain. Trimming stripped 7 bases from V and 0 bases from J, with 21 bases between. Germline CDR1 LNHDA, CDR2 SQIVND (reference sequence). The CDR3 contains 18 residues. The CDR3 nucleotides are TGTGCCAGTACCGCCAGGCTCCCCTACAGTGCAACTAATGAAAAACTGTTTTTT. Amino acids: CASTARLPYSATNEKLFF.

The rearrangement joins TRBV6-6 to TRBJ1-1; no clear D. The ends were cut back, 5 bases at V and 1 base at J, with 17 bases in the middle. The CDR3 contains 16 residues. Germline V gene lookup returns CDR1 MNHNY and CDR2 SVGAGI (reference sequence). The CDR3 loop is CASSRFSGSSNTEAFF. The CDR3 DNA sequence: TGTGCCAGCAGTCGATTTAGCGGATCCTCGAACACTGAAGCTTTCTTT.

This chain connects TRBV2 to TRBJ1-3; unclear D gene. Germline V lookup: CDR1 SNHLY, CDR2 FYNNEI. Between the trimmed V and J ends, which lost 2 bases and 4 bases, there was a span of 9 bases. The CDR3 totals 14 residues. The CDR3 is CASSENAVGNTIYF. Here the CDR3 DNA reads TGTGCCAGCAGTGAAAACGCGGTCGGAAACACCATATATTTT. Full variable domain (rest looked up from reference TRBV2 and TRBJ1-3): EPEVTQTPSHQVTQMGQEVILRCVPISNHLYFYWYRQILGQKVEFLVSFYNNEISEKSEIFDDQFSVERPDGSNFTLKIRSTKLEDSAMYFCASSENAVGNTIYFGEGSWLTVV.

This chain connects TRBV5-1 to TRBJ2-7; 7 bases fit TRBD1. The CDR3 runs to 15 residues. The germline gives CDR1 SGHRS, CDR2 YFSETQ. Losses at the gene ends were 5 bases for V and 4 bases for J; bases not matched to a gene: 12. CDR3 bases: TGCGCCAGCAGGGCTCCCGGGACAGAAACGTACGAGCAGTACTTC. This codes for CASRAPGTETYEQYF.

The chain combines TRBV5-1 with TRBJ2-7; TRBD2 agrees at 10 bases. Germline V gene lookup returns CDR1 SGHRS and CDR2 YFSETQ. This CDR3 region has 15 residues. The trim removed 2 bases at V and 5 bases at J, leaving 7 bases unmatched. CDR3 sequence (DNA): TGCGCCAGCAGCTTCGATCTAGCGGGAGCCAACGAGCAGTACTTC. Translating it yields CASSFDLAGANEQYF.

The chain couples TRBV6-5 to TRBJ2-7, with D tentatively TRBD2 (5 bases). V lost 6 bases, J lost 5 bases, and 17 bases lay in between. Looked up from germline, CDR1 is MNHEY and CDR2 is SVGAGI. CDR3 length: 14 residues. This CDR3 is CASRQPGSSNEQYF. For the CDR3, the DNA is TGTGCCAGCAGGCAACCGGGATCTAGTAACGAGCAGTACTTC.

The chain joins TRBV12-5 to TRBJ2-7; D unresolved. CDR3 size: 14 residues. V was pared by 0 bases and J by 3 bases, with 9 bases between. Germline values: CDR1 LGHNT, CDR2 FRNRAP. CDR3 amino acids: CASGLVPQVYEQYF. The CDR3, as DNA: TGTGCTAGTGGTTTGGTACCACAAGTCTACGAGCAGTACTTC.

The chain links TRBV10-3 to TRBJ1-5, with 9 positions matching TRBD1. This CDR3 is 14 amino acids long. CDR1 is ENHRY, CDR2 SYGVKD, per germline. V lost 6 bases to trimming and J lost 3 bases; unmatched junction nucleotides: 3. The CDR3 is CAIRRTGDNQPQHF. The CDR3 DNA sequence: TGTGCCATCAGAAGGACAGGGGACAATCAGCCCCAGCATTTT.

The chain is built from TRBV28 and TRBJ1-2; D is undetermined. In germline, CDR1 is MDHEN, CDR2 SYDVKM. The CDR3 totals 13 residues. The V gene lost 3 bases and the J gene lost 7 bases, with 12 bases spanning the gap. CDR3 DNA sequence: TGTGCCAGCAGTTTGGAGGGTATGACTGGCTACACCTTC. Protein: CASSLEGMTGYTF.

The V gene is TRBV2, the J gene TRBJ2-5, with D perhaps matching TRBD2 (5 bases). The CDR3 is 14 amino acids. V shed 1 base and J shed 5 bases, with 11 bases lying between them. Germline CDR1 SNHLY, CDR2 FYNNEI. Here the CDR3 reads CASSEGGPRETQYF. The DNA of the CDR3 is TGTGCCAGCAGTGAAGGAGGGCCGCGCGAGACCCAGTACTTC.